This T cell receptor (beta chain) appears in the sequencing data of a study of blood T cell repertoires in COVID-19. Turning to the study itself: Whether acute or convalescent, the COVID-19 samples came from the United States, Italy and Spain.

The germline V gene has CDR1 GTSNPN and CDR2 SVGIG (reference sequence). CDR3 size: 13 residues. V shed 5 bases and J 2 bases; nucleotides not matched to a gene: 4. In terms of age and location, participants ranged from roughly 18 to 89 years and lived in about 25 US areas. Recovery among Cohort 3 donors was established by two negative PCRs, clearance, or symptom resolution. Original handling: Amplification of reference gene primers provided the estimated nucleated cell counts. Assay used: immunoSEQ multiplex PCR; TCRdb lists only in-frame clones, some missing. V and J calls and clone size are given by that table; D and trimming were obtained from the DNA. The sample has 170,000 or so clones, about 85% seen once.

The chain carries TRBV30 and TRBJ2-7; 9 bases line up with TRBD1. The sample taken for sequencing was PBMCs or T cells enriched from blood (not recorded which). This TCR was sampled from a man aged 35-49 years who had recovered from COVID-19. The CDR3 nucleotides read TGTGCCTGGGCCGGACAGGGGACCTACGAGCAGTACTTC. As protein: CAWAGQGTYEQYF.